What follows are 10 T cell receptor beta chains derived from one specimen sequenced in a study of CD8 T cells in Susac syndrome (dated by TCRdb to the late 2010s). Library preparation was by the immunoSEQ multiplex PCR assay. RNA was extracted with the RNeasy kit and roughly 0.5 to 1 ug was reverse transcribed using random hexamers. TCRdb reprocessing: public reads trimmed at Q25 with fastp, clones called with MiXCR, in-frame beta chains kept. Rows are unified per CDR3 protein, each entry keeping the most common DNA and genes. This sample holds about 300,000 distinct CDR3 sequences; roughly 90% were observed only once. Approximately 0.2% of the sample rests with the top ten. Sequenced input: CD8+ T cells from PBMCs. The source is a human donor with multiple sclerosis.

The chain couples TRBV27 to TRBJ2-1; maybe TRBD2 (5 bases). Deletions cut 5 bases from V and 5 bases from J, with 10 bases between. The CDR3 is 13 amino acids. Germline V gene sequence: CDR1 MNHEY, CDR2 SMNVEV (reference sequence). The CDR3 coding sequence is TGTGCCAGCAGTCTCGGGAATCACAATGAGCAGTTCTTC. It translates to CASSLGNHNEQFF.

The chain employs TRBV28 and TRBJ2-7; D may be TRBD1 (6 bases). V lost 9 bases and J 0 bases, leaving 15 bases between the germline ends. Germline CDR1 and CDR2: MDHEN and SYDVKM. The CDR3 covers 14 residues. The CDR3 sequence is CASKAAGDSYEQYF. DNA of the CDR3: TGTGCCAGTAAGGCGGCAGGGGACTCCTACGAGCAGTACTTC. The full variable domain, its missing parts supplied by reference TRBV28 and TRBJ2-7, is DVKVTQSSRYLVKRTGEKVFLECVQDMDHENMFWYRQDPGLGLRLIYFSYDVKMKEKGDIPEGYSVSREKKERFSLILESASTNQTSMYLCASKAAGDSYEQYFGPGTRLTVT.

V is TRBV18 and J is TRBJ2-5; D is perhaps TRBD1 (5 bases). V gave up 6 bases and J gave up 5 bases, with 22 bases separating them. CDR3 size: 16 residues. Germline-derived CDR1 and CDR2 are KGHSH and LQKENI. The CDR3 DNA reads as TGTGCCAGCTCCGCTCAGGGCGCGGTTCTCGGGGAGACCCAGTACTTC. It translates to CASSAQGAVLGETQYF.

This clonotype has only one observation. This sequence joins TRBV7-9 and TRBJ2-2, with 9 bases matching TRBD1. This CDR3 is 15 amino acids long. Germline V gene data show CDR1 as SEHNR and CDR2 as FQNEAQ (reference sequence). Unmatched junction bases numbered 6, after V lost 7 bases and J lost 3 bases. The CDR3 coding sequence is TGTGCCAGCATCACCGGGACAGGGTACACCGGGGAGCTGTTTTTT. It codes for CASITGTGYTGELFF.

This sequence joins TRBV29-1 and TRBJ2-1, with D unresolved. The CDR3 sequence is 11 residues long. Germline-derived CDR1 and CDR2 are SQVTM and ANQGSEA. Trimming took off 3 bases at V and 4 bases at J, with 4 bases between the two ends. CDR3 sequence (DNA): TGCAGCGTTGATGAGTACAATGAGCAGTTCTTC. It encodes CSVDEYNEQFF.

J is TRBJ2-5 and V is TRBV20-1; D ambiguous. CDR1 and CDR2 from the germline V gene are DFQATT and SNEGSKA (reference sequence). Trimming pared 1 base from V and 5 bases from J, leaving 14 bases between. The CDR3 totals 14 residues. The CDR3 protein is CSARVSVPGETQYF. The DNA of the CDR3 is TGCAGTGCTAGAGTCTCAGTTCCTGGGGAGACCCAGTACTTC.

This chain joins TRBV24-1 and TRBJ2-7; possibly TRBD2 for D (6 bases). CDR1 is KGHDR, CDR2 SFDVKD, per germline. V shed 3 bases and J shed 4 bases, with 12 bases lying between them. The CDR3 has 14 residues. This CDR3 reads CATSDAGPSYEQYF. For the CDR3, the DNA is TGTGCCACCAGTGATGCGGGACCGTCATACGAGCAGTACTTC.

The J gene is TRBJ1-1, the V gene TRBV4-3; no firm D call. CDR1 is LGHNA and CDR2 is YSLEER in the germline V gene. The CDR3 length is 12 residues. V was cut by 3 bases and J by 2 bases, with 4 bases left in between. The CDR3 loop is CASSHVNTEAFF. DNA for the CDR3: TGCGCCAGCAGCCACGTAAACACTGAAGCTTTCTTT.

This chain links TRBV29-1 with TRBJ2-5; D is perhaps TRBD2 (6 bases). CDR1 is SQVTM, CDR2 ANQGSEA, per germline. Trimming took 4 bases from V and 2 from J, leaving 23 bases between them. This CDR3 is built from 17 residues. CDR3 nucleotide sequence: TGCAGCGTTGGCATTTTCACCCCGGGACTTGGACAAGAGACCCAGTACTTC. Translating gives CSVGIFTPGLGQETQYF.

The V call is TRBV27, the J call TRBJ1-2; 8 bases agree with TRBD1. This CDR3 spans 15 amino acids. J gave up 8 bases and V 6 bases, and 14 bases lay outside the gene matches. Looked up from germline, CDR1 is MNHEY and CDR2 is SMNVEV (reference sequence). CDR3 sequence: CASSQSLGQAKGYTF. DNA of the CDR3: TGTGCCAGCAGCCAGAGCCTGGGACAGGCTAAAGGCTACACCTTC.